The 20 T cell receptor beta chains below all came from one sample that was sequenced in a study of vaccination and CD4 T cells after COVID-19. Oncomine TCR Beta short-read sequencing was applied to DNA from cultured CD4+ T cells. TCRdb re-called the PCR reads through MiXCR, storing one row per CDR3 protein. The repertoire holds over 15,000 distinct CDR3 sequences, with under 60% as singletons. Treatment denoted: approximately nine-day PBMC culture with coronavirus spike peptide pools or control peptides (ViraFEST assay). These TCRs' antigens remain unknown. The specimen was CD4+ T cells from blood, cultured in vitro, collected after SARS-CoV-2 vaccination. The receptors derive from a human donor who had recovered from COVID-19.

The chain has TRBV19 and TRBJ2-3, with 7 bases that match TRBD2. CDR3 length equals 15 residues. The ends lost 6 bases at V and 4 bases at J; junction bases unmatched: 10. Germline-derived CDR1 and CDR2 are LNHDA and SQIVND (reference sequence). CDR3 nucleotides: TGTGCCAGTAGGGGAGCGGGATTCGATGCAGATACGCAGTATTTT. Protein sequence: CASRGAGFDADTQYF.

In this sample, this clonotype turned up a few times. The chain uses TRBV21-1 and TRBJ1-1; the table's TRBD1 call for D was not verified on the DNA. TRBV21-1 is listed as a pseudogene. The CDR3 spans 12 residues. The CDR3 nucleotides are TGTGCCAGCCGACAGAAGAACACTGAAGCTTTCTTT. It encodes CASRQKNTEAFF.

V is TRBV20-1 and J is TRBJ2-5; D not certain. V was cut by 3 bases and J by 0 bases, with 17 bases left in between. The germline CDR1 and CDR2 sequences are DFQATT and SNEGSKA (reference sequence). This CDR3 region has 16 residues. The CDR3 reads CSASPSLVEYQETQYF. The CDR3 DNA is TGCAGTGCTAGTCCAAGCCTGGTAGAGTACCAAGAGACCCAGTACTTC.

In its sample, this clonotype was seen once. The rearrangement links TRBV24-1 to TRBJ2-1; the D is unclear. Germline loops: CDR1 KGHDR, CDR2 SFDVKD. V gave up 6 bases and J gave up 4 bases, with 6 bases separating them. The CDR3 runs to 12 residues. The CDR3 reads CATSRSYNEQFF. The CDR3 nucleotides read TGTGCCACCAGTAGGAGTTACAATGAGCAGTTCTTC.

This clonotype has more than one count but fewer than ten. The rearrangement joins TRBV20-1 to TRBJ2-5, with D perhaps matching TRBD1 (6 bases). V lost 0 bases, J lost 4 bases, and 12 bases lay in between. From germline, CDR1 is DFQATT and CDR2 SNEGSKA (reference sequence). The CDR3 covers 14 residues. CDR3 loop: CSARDPPGAETQYF. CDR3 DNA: TGCAGTGCTAGAGATCCCCCAGGGGCAGAGACCCAGTACTTC.

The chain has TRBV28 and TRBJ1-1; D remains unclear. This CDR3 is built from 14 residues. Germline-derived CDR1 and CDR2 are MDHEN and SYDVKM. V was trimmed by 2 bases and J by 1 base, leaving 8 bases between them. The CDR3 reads CASSLGNKNTEAFF. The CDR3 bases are TGTGCCAGCAGTTTAGGGAATAAGAACACTGAAGCTTTCTTT.

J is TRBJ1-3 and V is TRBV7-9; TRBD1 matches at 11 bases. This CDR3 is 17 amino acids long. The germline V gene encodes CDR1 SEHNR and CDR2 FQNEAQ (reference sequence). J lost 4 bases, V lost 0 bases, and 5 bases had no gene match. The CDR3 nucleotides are TGTGCCAGCAGCTTAGCTACCGGGACAGGGGGAGGAAACACCATATATTTT. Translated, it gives CASSLATGTGGGNTIYF.

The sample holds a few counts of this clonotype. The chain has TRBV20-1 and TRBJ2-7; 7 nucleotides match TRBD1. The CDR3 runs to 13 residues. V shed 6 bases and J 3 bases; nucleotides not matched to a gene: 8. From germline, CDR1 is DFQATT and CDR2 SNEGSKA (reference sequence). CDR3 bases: TGCAGTGCGGCTCGGGACAGTAACTACGAGCAGTACTTC. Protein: CSAARDSNYEQYF.

CDR3 in DNA: TGTGCCAGCGTCCCTGGACAGCCGAACACCGGGGAGCTGTTTTTT. It specifies CASVPGQPNTGELFF. V is TRBV19 and J is TRBJ2-2; D may be TRBD1 (6 bases). The V gene's germline CDR1 is LNHDA and CDR2 SQIVND (reference sequence). Trimming stripped 9 bases from V and 0 bases from J, with 14 bases between. This CDR3 is built from 15 residues.

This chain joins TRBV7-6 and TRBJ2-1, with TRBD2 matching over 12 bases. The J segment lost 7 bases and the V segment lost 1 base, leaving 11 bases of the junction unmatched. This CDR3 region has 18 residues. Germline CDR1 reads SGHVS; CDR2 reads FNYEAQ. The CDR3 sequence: CASSLDPRLAGGLNEQFF. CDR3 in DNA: TGTGCCAGCAGCTTAGACCCCCGGCTAGCGGGAGGGCTAAATGAGCAGTTCTTC.

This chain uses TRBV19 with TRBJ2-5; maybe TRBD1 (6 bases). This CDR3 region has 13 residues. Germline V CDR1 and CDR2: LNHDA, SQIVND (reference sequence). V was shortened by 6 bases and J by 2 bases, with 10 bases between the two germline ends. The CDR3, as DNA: TGTGCCAGTAGCGTCGACAGGCAAGAGACCCAGTACTTC. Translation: CASSVDRQETQYF.

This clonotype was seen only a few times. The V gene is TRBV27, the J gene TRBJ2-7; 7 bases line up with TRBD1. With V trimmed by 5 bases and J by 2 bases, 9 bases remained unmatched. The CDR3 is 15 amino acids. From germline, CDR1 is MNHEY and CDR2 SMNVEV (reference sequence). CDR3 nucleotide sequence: TGTGCCAGCAGTGCGTCCGGGACAGATCCCTACGAGCAGTACTTC. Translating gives CASSASGTDPYEQYF.

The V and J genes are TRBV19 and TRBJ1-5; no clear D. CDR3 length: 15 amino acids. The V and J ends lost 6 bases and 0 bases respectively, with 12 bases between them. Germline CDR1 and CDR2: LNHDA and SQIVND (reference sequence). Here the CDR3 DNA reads TGTGCCAGTAGAAAAGGCGATTATAGCAATCAGCCCCAGCATTTT. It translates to CASRKGDYSNQPQHF.

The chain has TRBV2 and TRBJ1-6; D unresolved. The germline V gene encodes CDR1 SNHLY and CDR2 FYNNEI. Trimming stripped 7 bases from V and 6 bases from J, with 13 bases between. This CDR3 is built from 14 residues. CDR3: CASKENRINSPLHF. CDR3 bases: TGTGCCAGCAAGGAGAATAGGATTAATTCACCCCTCCACTTT.

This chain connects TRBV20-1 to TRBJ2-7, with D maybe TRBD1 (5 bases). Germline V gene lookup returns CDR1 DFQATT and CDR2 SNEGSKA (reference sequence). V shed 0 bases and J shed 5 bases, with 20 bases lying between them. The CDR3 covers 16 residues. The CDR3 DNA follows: TGCAGTGCTAGAGACCCTGTTCCGCAGGGTGAGGACGAGCAGTACTTC. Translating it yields CSARDPVPQGEDEQYF.

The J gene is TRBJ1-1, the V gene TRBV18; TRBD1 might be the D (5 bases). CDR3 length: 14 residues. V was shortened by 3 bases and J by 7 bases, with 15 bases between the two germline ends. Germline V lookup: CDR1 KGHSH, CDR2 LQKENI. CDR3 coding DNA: TGTGCCAGCTCACCCCTCCGGGACGGGAGTGAAGCTTTCTTT. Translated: CASSPLRDGSEAFF.

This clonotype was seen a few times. CDR3 nucleotides: TGCAGTGCTAGGGGGATTGGCCCTTCCATGAACACTGAAGCTTTCTTT. This codes for CSARGIGPSMNTEAFF. The chain uses TRBV20-1 and TRBJ1-1; D gene ambiguous. Trimming took 3 bases from V and 0 from J, leaving 17 bases between them. The CDR3 runs 16 residues. Germline V gene data show CDR1 as DFQATT and CDR2 as SNEGSKA (reference sequence).

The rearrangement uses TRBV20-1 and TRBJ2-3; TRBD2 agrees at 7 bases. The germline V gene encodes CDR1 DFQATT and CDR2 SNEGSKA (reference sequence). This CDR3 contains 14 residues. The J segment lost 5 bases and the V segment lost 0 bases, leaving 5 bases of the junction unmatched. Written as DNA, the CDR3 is TGCAGTGCTAGAGATGGGGGGGGGATAGATACGCAGTATTTT. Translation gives CSARDGGGIDTQYF.

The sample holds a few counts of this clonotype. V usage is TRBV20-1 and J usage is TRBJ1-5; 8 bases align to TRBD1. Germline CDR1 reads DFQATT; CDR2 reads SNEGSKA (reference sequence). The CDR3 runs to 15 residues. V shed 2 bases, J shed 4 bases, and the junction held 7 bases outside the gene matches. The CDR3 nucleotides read TGCAGTGCTAGATTTCAGGGGGCGAGTAATCAGCCCCAGCATTTT. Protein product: CSARFQGASNQPQHF.

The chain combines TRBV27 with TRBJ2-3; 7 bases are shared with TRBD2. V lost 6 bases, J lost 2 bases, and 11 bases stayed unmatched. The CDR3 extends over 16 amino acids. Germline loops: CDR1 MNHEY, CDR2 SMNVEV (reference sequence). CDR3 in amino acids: CASRLSIAGLTDTQYF. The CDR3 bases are TGTGCCAGCAGGCTCTCAATAGCGGGCCTCACAGATACGCAGTATTTT.